This TCR beta chain was recovered during a study of human T cells and chemical hapten exposure. Time point specified: patch test 1, 2 weeks after DPC sensitization. As to treatment: therapeutic diphenylcyclopropenone sensitization with weekly scalp DPC. Sample donors consisted of patients with alopecia, aged 18 to 70 years, who were suitable for DPC. One entry per CDR3 protein results from TCRdb running MiXCR on the RACE reads. The top ten hold around 3.5% of the sample, which has around 120,000 distinct CDR3 sequences, more than 9.5% seen once. The germline V and J ends were trimmed by 6 bases and 2 bases, with 7 bases remaining between them. Germline lookup yields CDR1 MNHEY and CDR2 SVGEGT. This CDR3 has 13 amino acids.

V is TRBV6-2 or TRBV6-3 and J is TRBJ2-2; D is ambiguous. This clonotype was obtained from a woman aged 40 to 50 with alopecia areata. Some clones in this sample may be carry-over from other donors' samples. The material was whole blood, obtained in connection with sensitization to the hapten diphenylcyclopropenone (DPC). CDR3 loop: CASSRDNTGELFF. CDR3 coding DNA: TGTGCCAGCAGCAGAGACAACACCGGGGAGCTGTTTTTT.